This is a list of T cell receptor beta chains from one sample in a study of beta chain features in type 1 diabetes. Libraries were prepared by immunoSEQ multiplex PCR; TCRdb keeps only in-frame clonotypes and omits some of them. The data hold a few hundred thousand clones, with 13% observed a single time. Sequenced: naive CD4+ T cells from blood. These receptors came from a woman between 18 and 30 years old with type 1 diabetes. The CDR3 runs from the conserved cysteine through the conserved F or W. The order of the fields is J gene, D gene, V gene, clone size, CDR3 DNA, CDR3 protein. A D gene is named only where the DNA matches it firmly. Expanded clones get a size class; other rows say once, few or many, or leave the size out.

TRBJ2-7 TRBD2 TRBV11-2 few TGTGCCAGCAGCCTTTGGACTAGCGGTGGCCCTTACGAGCAGTACTTC CASSLWTSGGPYEQYF
TRBJ2-5 TRBD1 TRBV15 - TGTGCCACCAGCAGCGGACAGGGGGGCGAGACCCAGTACTTC CATSSGQGGETQYF
TRBJ2-2 TRBD1 TRBV5-4 - TGTGCCAGCAGCTACAGGGGCACGAACACCGGGGAGCTGTTTTTT CASSYRGTNTGELFF
TRBJ2-3 TRBD1 TRBV18 - TGTGCCAGCTCACCATATACAGGGGACGCAGATACGCAGTATTTT CASSPYTGDADTQYF
TRBJ2-5 TRBD2 TRBV28 - TGTGCCAGCAGCCCATTAGCGGGAGGGCTCACAGAGACCCAGTACTTC CASSPLAGGLTETQYF
TRBJ2-5 - TRBV20-1 - TGCAGTCGCTCCCGGGAAGAGACCCAGTACTTC CSRSREETQYF
TRBJ2-1 TRBD2 TRBV4-3 - TGCGCCAGCAGCCCGGTAGCGGGAGGGCCCGGTGAGCAGTTCTTC CASSPVAGGPGEQFF
TRBJ2-6 - TRBV9 - TGTGCCAGCAGCGTAACCGGGGACTCTGGGGCCAACGTCCTGACTTTC CASSVTGDSGANVLTF
TRBJ2-3 - TRBV4-2 - TGTGCCAGCAGCCAACAACAGGGTAGCACAGATACGCAGTATTTT CASSQQQGSTDTQYF
TRBJ1-5 TRBD1 TRBV29-1 - TGCAGCGTCCAGCGTGGGACAGGCCCCAATCAGCCCCAGCATTTT CSVQRGTGPNQPQHF
TRBJ2-1 TRBD1 TRBV20-1 few TGCAGTGCTAGAGTTAGACAGGGTACGTTCTTC CSARVRQGTFF
TRBJ2-1 - TRBV5-1 few TGCGCCAGCAGCTTGGGGGGCAACTTGGGAGAGCAGTTCTTC CASSLGGNLGEQFF
TRBJ2-1 - TRBV29-1 few TGCAGCGTTGAAGATCAATCACGGGTTAACCAAATAAGCTCCTACAATGAGCAGTTCTTC CSVEDQSRVNQISSYNEQFF
TRBJ1-2 - TRBV7-9 once TGTGCCAGCAGCTTAAGGGGGGGCTACACCTTC CASSLRGGYTF
TRBJ1-5 TRBD1 TRBV30 - TGTGCCTGGAGTGGGACAGGGGGCGGTCAGCCCCAGCATTTT CAWSGTGGGQPQHF
TRBJ1-5 - TRBV18 - TGTGCCAGCTCACCTACTTATAGCAATCAGCCCCAGCATTTT CASSPTYSNQPQHF
TRBJ1-2 - TRBV30 many TGTGCCTGGAGCGCGGCGGGGGCCGGCTACACCTTC CAWSAAGAGYTF
TRBJ1-2 TRBD1 TRBV30 few TGTGCCTTCCGGGACAGGGACTATGGCTACACCTTC CAFRDRDYGYTF
TRBJ2-1 TRBD2 TRBV29-1 - TGCAGCGCCGGATACGATTGGCCTAGCGGGAGGTACAATGAGCAGTTCTTC CSAGYDWPSGRYNEQFF
TRBJ2-5 TRBD2 TRBV28 - TGTGCCAGCATCTGGCGGGGGGCCCCGGCGCGGGAGACCCAGTACTTC CASIWRGAPARETQYF
TRBJ1-2 - TRBV30 - TGTGCCTGGAGTGAAAGGGGCGCGAATGGCTACACCTTC CAWSERGANGYTF
TRBJ2-5 - TRBV2 few TGTGCCAGCAGTGTAGGAGTGGAGACCCAGTACTTC CASSVGVETQYF
TRBJ2-7 - TRBV20-1 - TGCAGTGCTAAGAGAGAGCAGTACTTC CSAKREQYF
TRBJ2-3 TRBD2 TRBV11-2 few TGTGCCAGCAGCTTGGGCCGCCTAGCGGGAGGGACAGATACGCAGTATTTT CASSLGRLAGGTDTQYF
TRBJ2-1 TRBD2 TRBV18 few TGTGCCAGCTCACCGACTAGCGGGATTTACAATGAGCAGTTCTTC CASSPTSGIYNEQFF
TRBJ2-5 TRBD2 TRBV4-2 few TGTGCCAGCAGCCAAGATCTTAGGAGCGGGGGGATCCAAGAGACCCAGTACTTC CASSQDLRSGGIQETQYF
TRBJ2-1 TRBD2 TRBV9 few TGTGCCAGCAGCTCCCCGTGGACTAGCGGGAGAGTAAATGAGCAGTTCTTC CASSSPWTSGRVNEQFF
TRBJ2-1 TRBD1 TRBV7-2 - TGTGCCAGCAGCTCCCGACAGGGAAGCTCCTACAATGAGCAGTTCTTC CASSSRQGSSYNEQFF
TRBJ2-3 - TRBV10-3 few TGTGCCATCCCCGGAGAGGGCGGAGATACGCAGTATTTT CAIPGEGGDTQYF
TRBJ2-3 - TRBV28 few TGTGCCACCGCAGGGGTTAACACAGATACGCAGTATTTT CATAGVNTDTQYF
TRBJ1-2 - TRBV4-1 - TGCGCCAGCAGCCAAGGTGGAGGGCGATACGTATCGAACTATGGCTACACCTTC CASSQGGGRYVSNYGYTF
TRBJ1-1 - TRBV28 - TGTGCCAGCAGTTGGAGGGCGAACACTGAAGCTTTCTTT CASSWRANTEAFF
TRBJ2-3 TRBD1 TRBV9 - TGTGCCAGCAGCCCAACAGGGGGCGCGTCGGATACGCAGTATTTT CASSPTGGASDTQYF
TRBJ1-2 - TRBV9 - TGTGCCAGCAGCTCCGGACAGCCTCCGTTTGACTATGGCTACACCTTC CASSSGQPPFDYGYTF
TRBJ1-4 - TRBV28 few TGTGCCAGCAGGGAGCCCGGGACACAGGAAAAACTGTTTTTT CASREPGTQEKLFF
TRBJ1-1 - TRBV7-9 - TGTGCCAGCAGCTTAGAAAGGAGGGCCGCTTTCTTT CASSLERRAAFF
TRBJ2-1 - TRBV10-3 few TGTGCCATCAGTGGTGCCGACTACCTGGTTGAGCAGTTCTTC CAISGADYLVEQFF
TRBJ2-5 - TRBV5-1 few TGCGCCAGCAGCCCGGCCGGGACTCTCGTAAAGACCCAGTACTTC CASSPAGTLVKTQYF
TRBJ2-2 TRBD1 TRBV4-1 few TGCGCCAGCAGCCGGGGACAGGGGGCTAACGGGGAGCTGTTTTTT CASSRGQGANGELFF
TRBJ2-4 - TRBV6-1 - TGTGCCAGCAGCGAACAAGGACAGCCGGGAACGAAGGAGTACTTC CASSEQGQPGTKEYF
TRBJ1-5 - TRBV28 few TGTGCCAGCAGTTCCGCCAGCGACTATCAGCCCCAGCATTTT CASSSASDYQPQHF
TRBJ2-3 - TRBV7-9 - TGTGCCAGCAGCTTAGATACGAGAGTCACCCGGGATGCGCAGTATTTT CASSLDTRVTRDAQYF
TRBJ2-2 - TRBV7-9 - TGTGCCAGCAGCGCACAGGGTCCCGGGGAGCTGTTTTTT CASSAQGPGELFF
TRBJ2-4 TRBD2 TRBV2 - TGTGCCAGCACTACCGGGACTAGGTCCCCCATTCAGTACTTC CASTTGTRSPIQYF
TRBJ2-3 - TRBV9 few TGTGCCAGCAGCGTAGCTCTGCCGGGAGAAGTGGCAGATACGCAGTATTTT CASSVALPGEVADTQYF
TRBJ2-5 - TRBV5-4 - TGTGCCAGCAGCTTGGCGGAGACCCAGTACTTC CASSLAETQYF
TRBJ1-2 - TRBV30 - TGTGCCTGGAGTATTCTCAACTATGGCTACACCTTC CAWSILNYGYTF
TRBJ2-5 TRBD2 TRBV28 - TGTGCCAGCAGTCCGCTCACGACTAGCAAGGTCAAGGAGACCCAGTACTTC CASSPLTTSKVKETQYF
TRBJ2-1 - TRBV5-6 few TGTGCCAGCAGCTTGACGGAGCATGAGCAGTTCTTC CASSLTEHEQFF
TRBJ2-3 - TRBV5-4 few TGTGCCAGCAGCTTGGTAGAGTCTAGCACAGATACGCAGTATTTT CASSLVESSTDTQYF